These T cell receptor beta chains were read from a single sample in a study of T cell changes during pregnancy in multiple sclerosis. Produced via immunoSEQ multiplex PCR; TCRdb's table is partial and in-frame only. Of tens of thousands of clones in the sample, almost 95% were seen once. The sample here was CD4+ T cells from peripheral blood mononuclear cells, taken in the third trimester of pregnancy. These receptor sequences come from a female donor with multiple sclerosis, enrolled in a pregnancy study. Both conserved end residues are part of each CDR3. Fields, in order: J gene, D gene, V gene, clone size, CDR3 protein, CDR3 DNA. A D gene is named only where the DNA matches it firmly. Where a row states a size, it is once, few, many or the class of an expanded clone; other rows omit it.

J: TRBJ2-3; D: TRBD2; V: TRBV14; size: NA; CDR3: CASSQDRRREGTDTQYF; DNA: TGTGCCAGCAGCCAAGATCGGCGGCGGGAGGGTACAGATACGCAGTATTTT
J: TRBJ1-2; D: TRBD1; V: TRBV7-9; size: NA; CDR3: CASSSDRGDPYGYTF; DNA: TGTGCCAGCAGCTCGGACAGGGGGGATCCCTATGGCTACACCTTC
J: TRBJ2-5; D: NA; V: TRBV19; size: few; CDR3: CASSIDAGRSRETQYF; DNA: TGTGCCAGTAGTATAGATGCGGGAAGGTCACGAGAGACCCAGTACTTC
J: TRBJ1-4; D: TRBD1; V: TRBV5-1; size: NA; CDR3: CASSMNRGEKLFF; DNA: TGCGCCAGCAGCATGAACAGGGGTGAAAAACTGTTTTTT
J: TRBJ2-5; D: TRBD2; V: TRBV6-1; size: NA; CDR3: CASSDPGLAGGPGAETQYF; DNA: TGTGCCAGCAGTGACCCGGGACTAGCGGGAGGGCCCGGGGCAGAGACCCAGTACTTC
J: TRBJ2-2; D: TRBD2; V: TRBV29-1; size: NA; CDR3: CSVDLAGLSGELFF; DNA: TGCAGCGTCGATCTAGCGGGACTATCCGGGGAGCTGTTTTTT
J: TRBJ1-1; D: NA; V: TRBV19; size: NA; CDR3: CASTNIWGRKNTEAFF; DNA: TGTGCCAGTACCAATATCTGGGGGCGGAAGAACACTGAAGCTTTCTTT
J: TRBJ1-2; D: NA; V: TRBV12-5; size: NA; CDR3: CASGLVLGDREANYGYTF; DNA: TGTGCTAGTGGTTTGGTACTAGGGGATAGGGAGGCTAACTATGGCTACACCTTC
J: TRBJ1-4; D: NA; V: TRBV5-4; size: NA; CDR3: CASSLGRANEKLFF; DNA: TGTGCCAGCAGCTTGGGCAGGGCCAATGAAAAACTGTTTTTT
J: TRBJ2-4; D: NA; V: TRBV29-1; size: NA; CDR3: CSVAAGLAKNIQYF; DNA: TGCAGCGTTGCAGCGGGTTTAGCCAAAAACATTCAGTACTTC
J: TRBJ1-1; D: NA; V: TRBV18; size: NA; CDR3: CASSPLGDGAMNTEAFF; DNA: TGTGCCAGCTCACCCTTAGGTGATGGGGCCATGAACACTGAAGCTTTCTTT
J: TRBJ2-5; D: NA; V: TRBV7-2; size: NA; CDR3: CASSFKETQYF; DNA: TGTGCCAGCAGCTTTAAAGAGACCCAGTACTTC
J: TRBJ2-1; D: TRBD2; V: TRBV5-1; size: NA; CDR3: CASSFLAGGNNEQFF; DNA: TGCGCCAGCAGCTTCCTAGCGGGAGGGAACAATGAGCAGTTCTTC
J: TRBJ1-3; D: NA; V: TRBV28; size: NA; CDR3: CASSPGGVGNTIYF; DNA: TGTGCCAGCAGCCCGGGGGGGGTTGGAAACACCATATATTTT
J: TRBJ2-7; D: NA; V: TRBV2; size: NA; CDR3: CASRAGLLALHYEQYF; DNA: TGTGCCAGCAGGGCGGGGTTGTTAGCCCTTCACTACGAGCAGTACTTC
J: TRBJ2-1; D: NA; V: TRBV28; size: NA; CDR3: CASSGLFSQQFF; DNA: TGTGCCAGCAGTGGCCTTTTCAGTCAGCAGTTCTTC
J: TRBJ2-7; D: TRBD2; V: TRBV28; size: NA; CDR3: CASSPGGRTGEQYF; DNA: TGTGCCAGCAGTCCGGGGGGGCGTACTGGCGAGCAGTACTTC
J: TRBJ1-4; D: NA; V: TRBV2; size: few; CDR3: CASSHRTSTNEKLFF; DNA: TGTGCCAGCAGTCACAGGACCTCAACTAATGAAAAACTGTTTTTT
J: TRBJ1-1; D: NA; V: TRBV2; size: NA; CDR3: CASSDLSYRDSEAFF; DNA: TGTGCCAGCAGCGACTTGTCGTACCGGGACTCTGAAGCTTTCTTT
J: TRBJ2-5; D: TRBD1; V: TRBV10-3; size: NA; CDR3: CAISESRTGSGQETQYF; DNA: TGTGCCATCAGTGAGTCGAGGACAGGGTCAGGTCAAGAGACCCAGTACTTC
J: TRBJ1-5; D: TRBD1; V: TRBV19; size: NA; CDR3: CASSIAQGRDQPQHF; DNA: TGTGCCAGTAGTATAGCACAGGGGCGGGATCAGCCCCAGCATTTT
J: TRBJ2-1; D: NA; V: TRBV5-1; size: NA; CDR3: CASSLVFTDNEQFF; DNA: TGCGCCAGCAGCTTGGTTTTCACGGACAATGAGCAGTTCTTC
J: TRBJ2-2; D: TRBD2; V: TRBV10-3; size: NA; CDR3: CAISGGALALTTGELFF; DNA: TGTGCCATCAGCGGAGGTGCACTAGCGCTTACTACCGGGGAGCTGTTTTTT
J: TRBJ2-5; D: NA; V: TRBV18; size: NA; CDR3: CASSYKETQYF; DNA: TGTGCCAGCTCGTATAAAGAGACCCAGTACTTC
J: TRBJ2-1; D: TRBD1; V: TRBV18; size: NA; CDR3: CASSPGQGKGNEQFF; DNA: TGTGCCAGCTCACCCGGACAGGGTAAGGGCAATGAGCAGTTCTTC
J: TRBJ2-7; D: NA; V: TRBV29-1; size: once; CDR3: CSVGPTSSSYEQYF; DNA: TGCAGCGTTGGGCCGACATCGTCATCCTACGAGCAGTACTTC
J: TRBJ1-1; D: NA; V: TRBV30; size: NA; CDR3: CAWKSGTRNTEAFF; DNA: TGTGCCTGGAAGTCGGGGACAAGGAACACTGAAGCTTTCTTT
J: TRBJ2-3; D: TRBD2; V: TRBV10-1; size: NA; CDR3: CASGEGVGGRAGRTDTQYF; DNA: TGCGCCAGCGGCGAGGGGGTTGGCGGGAGGGCCGGTCGCACAGATACGCAGTATTTT
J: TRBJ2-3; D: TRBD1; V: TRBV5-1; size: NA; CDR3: CASSLNRDRGLTDTQYF; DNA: TGCGCCAGCAGCTTAAACCGGGACAGGGGGCTGACAGATACGCAGTATTTT
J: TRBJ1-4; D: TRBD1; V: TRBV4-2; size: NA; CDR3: CASSQRGDRLNEKLFF; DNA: TGTGCCAGCAGCCAAAGGGGGGACAGGCTTAATGAAAAACTGTTTTTT
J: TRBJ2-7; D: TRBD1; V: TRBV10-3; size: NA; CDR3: CAISDGDRVQYF; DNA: TGTGCCATCAGTGACGGGGACAGGGTTCAGTACTTC
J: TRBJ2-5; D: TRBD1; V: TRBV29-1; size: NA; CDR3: CSVEPLGQQETQYF; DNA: TGCAGCGTTGAACCCCTGGGACAGCAAGAGACCCAGTACTTC
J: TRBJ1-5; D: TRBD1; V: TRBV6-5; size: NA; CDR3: CASRTGKDQPQHF; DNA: TGTGCCAGCAGGACAGGGAAGGATCAGCCCCAGCATTTT